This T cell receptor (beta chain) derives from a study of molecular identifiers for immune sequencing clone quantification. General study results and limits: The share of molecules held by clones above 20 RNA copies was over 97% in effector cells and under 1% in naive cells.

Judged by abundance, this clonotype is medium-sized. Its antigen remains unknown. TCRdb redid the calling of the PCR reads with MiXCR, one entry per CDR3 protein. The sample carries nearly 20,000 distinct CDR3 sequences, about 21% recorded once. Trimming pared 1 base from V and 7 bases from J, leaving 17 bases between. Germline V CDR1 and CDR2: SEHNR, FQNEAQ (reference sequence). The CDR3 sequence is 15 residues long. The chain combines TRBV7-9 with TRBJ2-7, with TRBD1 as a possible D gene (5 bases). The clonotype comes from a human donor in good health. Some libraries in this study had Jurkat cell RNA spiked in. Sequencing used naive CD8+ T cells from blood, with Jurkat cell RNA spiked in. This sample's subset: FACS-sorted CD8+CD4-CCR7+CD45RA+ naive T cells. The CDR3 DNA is TGTGCCAGCAGCTTAGAGGCAGGACACCTCTGGGAGCAGTACTTC. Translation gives CASSLEAGHLWEQYF.